The present TCR beta chain was sequenced within a study of human T cells and chemical hapten exposure (dated by TCRdb to the early 2020s). Broadly, across the study: For sensitization, 2% DPC in acetone was applied to a 2 cm by 2 cm area of upper inner arm skin. Throughout the roughly 24-week study period, patients were also given weekly therapeutic DPC doses on the scalp. Patch tests used Finn chambers with 0.01% DPC on the upper back, scored after 6 days by International Contact Dermatitis Research Group standards. The patient cohort, mostly female, included alopecia areata with under or over 50% scalp involvement, alopecia totalis and alopecia universalis. Libraries were pooled for sequencing, and per-sample TCR yields varied mainly because of small differences in library volumes within the pool. The study tracked peripheral blood TCR repertoire changes in vivo during primary and secondary sensitization to the hapten diphenylcyclopropenone (DPC) in alopecia patients. Patient blood was sampled pre-sensitization (week 0) and at 2, 6 and about 24 weeks after DPC sensitization. About 29 alopecia patients gave blood for TCR sequencing at one to four time points (pre-sensitization, 2, 6 and 24 weeks). Both TCR alpha and TCR beta chains were sequenced from each blood RNA sample.

A few counts support this clonotype. Its antigen is currently not known. Per-base quality was not reported, and no clone a single base away is much larger than it. The label giving this sample's time point can be read as: patch test 1, 2 weeks after DPC sensitization. Explained via the paper, the treatment or condition label denotes: therapeutic diphenylcyclopropenone sensitization with weekly scalp DPC. Total RNA was extracted from unfractionated whole blood that had been collected in Tempus Blood RNA tubes. Blood at each patch-test visit was drawn before the patch test was applied. Patients were eligible if aged 18 to 70, diagnosed with alopecia and judged suitable for DPC therapy, and pregnant patients were excluded. Overall study outcomes, separate from this receptor: DPC sensitization did not change the number of TCRs with a frequency above 1 in 1000, and there was no evidence of changes in global repertoire structure. Patch test score correlated positively with the number of PT1 expanded TCRs, reaching significance at thresholds 8, 16 and 32 but not at 4. Significantly more large CDR3 similarity clusters were formed by expanded TCRs than by pre-sensitization or healthy control sets, consistent with antigen-driven responses. After repeated subsampling, the strength of the expansion versus patch-test correlation and the threshold at which it became significant changed. Because every patient had alopecia, a presumed autoimmune disease, the patients' immune response might differ from that of healthy individuals.

Receptor libraries were prepared by RACE. Sequenced on a NextSeq 500. During library preparation, unique molecular identifiers were attached to individual cDNA molecules so that TCRs could be counted quantitatively and reproducibly. The authors processed their data as follows. Samples had a median of roughly 87,000 TCRs, with a range from roughly 23,224 to 750,000. The Decombinator software suite was used to annotate V, J and CDR3 in the TCR reads. To make PS versus PT1 abundance plots, every sample was subsampled to the same number of TCRs (28,000). TCRs were defined as expanded if absent before sensitization and observed at least eight times at the 2-week time point. TCRdb ran its own pipeline on the public reads, namely fastp trimming at Q25 and MiXCR clone calling, and kept in-frame beta chains. All rows with the same CDR3 protein become a single entry with the most common DNA and genes. Clone size and V and J calls follow TCRdb, not the original study. This sample holds roughly 48,000 distinct CDR3 sequences; 8% to 13% were observed only once. Of the sample, 1.5% to 2% is held by the ten largest clones.

The sequencing here drew on whole blood, taken in connection with sensitization to the hapten diphenylcyclopropenone (DPC). This TCR was sampled from a woman aged 40 to 50 with alopecia areata. Some clones in this sample may be carry-over from other donors' samples.

The CDR3 protein: CASSQLPGLARYNEQFF. The nucleotide sequence is given as TGCGCCAGCAGCCAACTCCCGGGACTAGCGAGGTACAATGAGCAGTTCTTC. The rearranged segments are TRBV4-1 and TRBJ2-1; TRBD2 aligns with 10 central bases. V loses 2 bases at its end and J loses 4 bases; junction bases beyond the gene matches: 8. The CDR3 runs 17 residues from the cysteine to the phenylalanine. CDR3 DNA is the only sequence kept; it has 51 bases, read in frame from the first base. The germline V gene supplies CDR1 MGHRA and CDR2 YSYEKL.